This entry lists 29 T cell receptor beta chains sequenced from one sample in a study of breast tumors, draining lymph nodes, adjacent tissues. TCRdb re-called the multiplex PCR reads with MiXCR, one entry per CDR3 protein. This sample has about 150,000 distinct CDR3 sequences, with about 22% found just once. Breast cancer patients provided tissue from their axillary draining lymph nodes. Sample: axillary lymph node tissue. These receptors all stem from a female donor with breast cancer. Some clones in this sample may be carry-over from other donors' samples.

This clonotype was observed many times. In nucleotides, the CDR3 is TGTGCCAGCAGACAGGGAGCCGATGAGCAGTTCTTC. This sequence encodes CASRQGADEQFF. The chain employs TRBV6-1 and TRBJ2-1; TRBD1 might be the D (6 bases). The CDR3 is 12 residues long. Per germline, CDR1 MNHNS and CDR2 SASEGT. Trimming shortened V by 6 bases and J by 8 bases, and 11 bases separated the two germline ends.

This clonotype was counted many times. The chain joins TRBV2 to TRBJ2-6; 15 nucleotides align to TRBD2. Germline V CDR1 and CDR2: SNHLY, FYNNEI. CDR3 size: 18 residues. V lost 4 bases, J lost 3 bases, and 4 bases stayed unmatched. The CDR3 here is CASSVGLAGGFGANVLTF. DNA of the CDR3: TGTGCCAGCAGTGTGGGACTAGCGGGAGGATTTGGGGCCAACGTCCTGACTTTC.

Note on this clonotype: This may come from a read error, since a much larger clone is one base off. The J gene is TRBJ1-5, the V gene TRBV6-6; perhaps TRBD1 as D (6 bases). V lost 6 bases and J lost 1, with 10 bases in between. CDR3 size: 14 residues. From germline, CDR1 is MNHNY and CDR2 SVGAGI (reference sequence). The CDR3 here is CASRGDNSNQPQHF. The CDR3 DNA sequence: TGTGCCAGCAGGGGGGACAACAGCAATCAGCCCCAGCATTTT.

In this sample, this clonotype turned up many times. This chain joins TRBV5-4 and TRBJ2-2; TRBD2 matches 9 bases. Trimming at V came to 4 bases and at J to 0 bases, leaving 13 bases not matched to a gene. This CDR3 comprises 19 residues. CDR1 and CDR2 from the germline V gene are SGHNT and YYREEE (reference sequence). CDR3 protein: CASSKGVLAGSSNTGELFF. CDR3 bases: TGTGCCAGCAGCAAGGGGGTTCTAGCGGGATCTTCGAACACCGGGGAGCTGTTTTTT.

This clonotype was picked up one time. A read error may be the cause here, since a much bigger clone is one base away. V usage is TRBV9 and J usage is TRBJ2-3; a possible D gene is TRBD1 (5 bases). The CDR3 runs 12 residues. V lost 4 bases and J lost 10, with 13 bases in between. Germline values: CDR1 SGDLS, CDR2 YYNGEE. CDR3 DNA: TGTGCCAGCAGCTTCGGACAATCCGCGCAGTATTTT. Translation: CASSFGQSAQYF.

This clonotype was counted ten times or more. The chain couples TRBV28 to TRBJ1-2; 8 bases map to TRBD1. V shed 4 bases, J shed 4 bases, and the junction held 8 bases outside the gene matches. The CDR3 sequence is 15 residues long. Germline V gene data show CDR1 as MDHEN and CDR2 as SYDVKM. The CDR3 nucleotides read TGTGCCAGCAGTTCGACAGGGGACAGAACCTATGGCTACACCTTC. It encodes CASSSTGDRTYGYTF.

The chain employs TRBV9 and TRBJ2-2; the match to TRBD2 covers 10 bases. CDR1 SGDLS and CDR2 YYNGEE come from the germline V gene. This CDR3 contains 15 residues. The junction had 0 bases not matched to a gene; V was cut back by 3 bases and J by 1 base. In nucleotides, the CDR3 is TGTGCCAGCAGCGGGACTAGCGGGAACACCGGGGAGCTGTTTTTT. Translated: CASSGTSGNTGELFF.

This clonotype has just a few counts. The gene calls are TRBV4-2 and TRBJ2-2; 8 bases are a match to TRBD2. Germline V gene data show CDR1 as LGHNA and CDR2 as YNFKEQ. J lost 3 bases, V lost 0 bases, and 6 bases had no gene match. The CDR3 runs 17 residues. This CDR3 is CASSQDLAGIYTGELFF. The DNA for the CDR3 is TGTGCCAGCAGCCAAGATTTAGCGGGAATTTACACCGGGGAGCTGTTTTTT.

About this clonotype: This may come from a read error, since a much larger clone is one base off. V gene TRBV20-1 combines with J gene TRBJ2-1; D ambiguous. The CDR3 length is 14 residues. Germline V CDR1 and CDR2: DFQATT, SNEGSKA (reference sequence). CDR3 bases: TGCAGTGCTAGGGCGGCATTTGCGCACAATGAGCGGTTCTTC. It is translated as CSARAAFAHNERFF.

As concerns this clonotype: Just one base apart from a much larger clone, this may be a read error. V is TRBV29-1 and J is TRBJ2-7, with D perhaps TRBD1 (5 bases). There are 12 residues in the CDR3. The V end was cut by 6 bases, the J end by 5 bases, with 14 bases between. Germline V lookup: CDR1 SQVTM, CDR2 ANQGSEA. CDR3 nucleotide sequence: TGCAGCGTCAAGACAGTTATTCACGAGCAGTACTTC. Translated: CSVKTVIHEQYF.

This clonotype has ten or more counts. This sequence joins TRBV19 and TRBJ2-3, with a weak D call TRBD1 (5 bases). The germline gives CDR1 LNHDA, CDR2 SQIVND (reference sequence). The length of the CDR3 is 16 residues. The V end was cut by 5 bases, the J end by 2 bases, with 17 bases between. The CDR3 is CASSARQKAYTDTQYF. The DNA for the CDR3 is TGTGCCAGTAGTGCCCGACAGAAAGCATACACAGATACGCAGTATTTT.

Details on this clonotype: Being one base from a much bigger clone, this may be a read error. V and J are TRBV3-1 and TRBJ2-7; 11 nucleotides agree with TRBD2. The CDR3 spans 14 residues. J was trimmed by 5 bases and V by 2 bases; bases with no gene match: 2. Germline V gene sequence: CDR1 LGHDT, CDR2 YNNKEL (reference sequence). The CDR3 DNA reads TGTGCCAGCAGCCAATTGACTAGCGGGAACGAGCAGTACTTC. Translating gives CASSQLTSGNEQYF.

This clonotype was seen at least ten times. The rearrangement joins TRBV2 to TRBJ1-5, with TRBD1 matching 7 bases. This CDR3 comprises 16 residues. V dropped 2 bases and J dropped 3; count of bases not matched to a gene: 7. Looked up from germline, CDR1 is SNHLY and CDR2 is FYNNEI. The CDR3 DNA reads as TGTGCCAGCAGTGAACTTCAGGGGGGGTTCAATCAGCCCCAGCATTTT. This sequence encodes CASSELQGGFNQPQHF.

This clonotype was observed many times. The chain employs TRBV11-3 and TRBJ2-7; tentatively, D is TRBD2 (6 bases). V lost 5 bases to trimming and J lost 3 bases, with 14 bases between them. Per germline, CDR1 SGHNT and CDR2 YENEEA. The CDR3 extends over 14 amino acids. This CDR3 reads CASSPRLEGYEQYF. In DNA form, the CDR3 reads TGTGCCAGCAGCCCTCGACTAGAAGGCTACGAGCAGTACTTC.

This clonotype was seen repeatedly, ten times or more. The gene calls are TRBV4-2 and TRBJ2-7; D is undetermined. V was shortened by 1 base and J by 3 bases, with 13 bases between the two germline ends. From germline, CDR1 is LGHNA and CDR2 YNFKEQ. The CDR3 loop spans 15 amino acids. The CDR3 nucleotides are TGTGCCAGCAGCCAAGGGGCCGGCGGATACTACGAGCAGTACTTC. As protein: CASSQGAGGYYEQYF.

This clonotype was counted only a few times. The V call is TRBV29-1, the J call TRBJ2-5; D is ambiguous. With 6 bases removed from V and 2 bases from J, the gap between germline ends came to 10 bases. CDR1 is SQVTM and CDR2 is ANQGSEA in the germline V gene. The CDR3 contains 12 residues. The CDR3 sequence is CSVEYPQETQYF. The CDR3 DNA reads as TGCAGCGTGGAATATCCGCAAGAGACCCAGTACTTC.

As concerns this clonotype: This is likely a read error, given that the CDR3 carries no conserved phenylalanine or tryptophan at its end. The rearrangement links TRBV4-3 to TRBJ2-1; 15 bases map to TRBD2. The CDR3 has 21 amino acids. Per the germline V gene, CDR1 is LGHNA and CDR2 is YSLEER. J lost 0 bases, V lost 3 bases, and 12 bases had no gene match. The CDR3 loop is CASSQHTGLAGGRSSYNEQFL. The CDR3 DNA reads TGCGCCAGCAGCCAGCATACGGGACTAGCGGGAGGCCGAAGCTCCTACAATGAGCAGTTCCTC.

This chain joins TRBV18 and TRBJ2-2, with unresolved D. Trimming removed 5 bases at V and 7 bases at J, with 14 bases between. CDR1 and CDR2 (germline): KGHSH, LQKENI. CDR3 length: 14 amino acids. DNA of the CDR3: TGTGCCAGCTCATCGGATGGGTCGGTCGGGGAGCTGTTTTTT. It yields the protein CASSSDGSVGELFF. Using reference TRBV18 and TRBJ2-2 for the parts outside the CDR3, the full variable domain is NAGVMQNPRHLVRRRGQEARLRCSPMKGHSHVYWYRQLPEEGLKFMVYLQKENIIDESGMPKERFSAEFPKEGPSILRIQQVVRGDSAAYFCASSSDGSVGELFFGEGSRLTVL.

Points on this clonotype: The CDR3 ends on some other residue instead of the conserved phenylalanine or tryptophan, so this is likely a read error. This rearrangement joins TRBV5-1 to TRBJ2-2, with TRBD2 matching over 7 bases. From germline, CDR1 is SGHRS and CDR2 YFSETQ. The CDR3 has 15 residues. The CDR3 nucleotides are TGCGCCAGCAGCTTGGCCAGCGGGAACACCGGGGAACTGTTTGTT. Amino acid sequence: CASSLASGNTGELFV.

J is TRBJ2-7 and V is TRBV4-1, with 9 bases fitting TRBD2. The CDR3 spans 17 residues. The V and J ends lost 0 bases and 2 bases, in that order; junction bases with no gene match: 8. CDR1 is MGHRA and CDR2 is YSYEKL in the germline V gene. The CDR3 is CASSQDTDSGSAYEQYF. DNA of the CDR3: TGCGCCAGCAGCCAAGATACAGATAGCGGGAGCGCCTACGAGCAGTACTTC.

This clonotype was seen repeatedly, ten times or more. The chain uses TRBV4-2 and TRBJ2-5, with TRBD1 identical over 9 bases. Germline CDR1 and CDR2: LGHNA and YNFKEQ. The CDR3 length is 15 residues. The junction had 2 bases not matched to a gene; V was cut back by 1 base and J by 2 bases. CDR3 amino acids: CASSQGDRDQETQYF. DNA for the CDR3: TGTGCCAGCAGCCAAGGGGACAGGGATCAAGAGACCCAGTACTTC.

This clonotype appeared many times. Here the CDR3 DNA reads TGTGCCAGCAGCCAAGGACCAGACCCTAATTACGAGCAGTACTTC. This encodes CASSQGPDPNYEQYF. The rearrangement links TRBV3-1 to TRBJ2-7, with D hard to call. V lost 1 base and J 4 bases, leaving 14 bases between the germline ends. CDR1 and CDR2 (germline): LGHDT, YNNKEL (reference sequence). The CDR3 has 15 amino acids.

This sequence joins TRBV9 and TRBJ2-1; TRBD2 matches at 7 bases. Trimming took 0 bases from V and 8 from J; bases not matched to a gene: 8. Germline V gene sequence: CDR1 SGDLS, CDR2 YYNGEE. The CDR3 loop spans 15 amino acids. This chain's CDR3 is CASSVGGGEADEQFF. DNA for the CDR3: TGTGCCAGCAGCGTAGGGGGAGGGGAAGCGGATGAGCAGTTCTTC.

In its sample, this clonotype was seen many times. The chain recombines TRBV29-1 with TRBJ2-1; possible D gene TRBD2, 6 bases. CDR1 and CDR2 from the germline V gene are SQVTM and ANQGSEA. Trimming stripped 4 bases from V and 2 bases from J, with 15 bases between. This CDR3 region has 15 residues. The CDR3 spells CSVGDLGTPYNEQFF. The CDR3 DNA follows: TGCAGCGTTGGGGATCTCGGGACTCCCTACAATGAGCAGTTCTTC.

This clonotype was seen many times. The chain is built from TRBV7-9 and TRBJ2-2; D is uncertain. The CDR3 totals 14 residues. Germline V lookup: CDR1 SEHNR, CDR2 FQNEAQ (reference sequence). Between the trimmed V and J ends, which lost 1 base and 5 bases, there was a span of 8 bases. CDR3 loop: CASSLDLRTGELFF. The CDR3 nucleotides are TGTGCCAGCAGCTTAGACCTCCGGACCGGGGAGCTGTTTTTT.

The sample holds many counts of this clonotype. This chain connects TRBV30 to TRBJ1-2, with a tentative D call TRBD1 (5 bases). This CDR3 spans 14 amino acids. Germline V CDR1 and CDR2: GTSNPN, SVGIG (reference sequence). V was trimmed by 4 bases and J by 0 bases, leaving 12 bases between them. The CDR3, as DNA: TGTGCCTGGACCCCGACAGAGACTAACTATGGCTACACCTTC. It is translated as CAWTPTETNYGYTF.

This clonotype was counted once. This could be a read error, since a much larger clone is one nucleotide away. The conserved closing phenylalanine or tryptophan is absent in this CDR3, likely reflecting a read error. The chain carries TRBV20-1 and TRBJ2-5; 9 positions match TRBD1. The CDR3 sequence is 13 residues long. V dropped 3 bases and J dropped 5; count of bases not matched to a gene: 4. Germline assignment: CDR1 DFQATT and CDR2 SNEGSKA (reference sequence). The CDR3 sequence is CSASPGQGETQYY. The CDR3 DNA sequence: TGCAGTGCTAGCCCCGGACAGGGGGAGACCCAGTACTAC.

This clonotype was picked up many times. This chain's CDR3 is CAWRGTGYNSPLHF. The CDR3, as DNA: TGTGCCTGGAGAGGGACAGGGTATAATTCACCCCTCCACTTT. The rearrangement links TRBV30 to TRBJ1-6; 9 nucleotides match TRBD1. This CDR3 is built from 14 residues. The trim removed 3 bases at V and 4 bases at J, leaving 1 base unmatched. Germline loops: CDR1 GTSNPN, CDR2 SVGIG (reference sequence). The full variable domain, with the rest looked up from reference TRBV30 and TRBJ1-6, is SQTIHQWPATLVQPVGSPLSLECTVEGTSNPNLYWYRQAAGRGLQLLFYSVGIGQISSEVPQNLSASRPQDRQFILSSKKLLLSDSGFYLCAWRGTGYNSPLHFGNGTRLTVT.

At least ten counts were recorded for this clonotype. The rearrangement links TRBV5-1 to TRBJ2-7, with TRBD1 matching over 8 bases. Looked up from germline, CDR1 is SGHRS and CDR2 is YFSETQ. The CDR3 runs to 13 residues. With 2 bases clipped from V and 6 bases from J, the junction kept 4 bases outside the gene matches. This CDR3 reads CASSLRTGSEQYF. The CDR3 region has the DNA TGCGCCAGCAGCTTAAGGACAGGGAGCGAGCAGTACTTC.